These 32 T cell receptor beta chains originate from one sample sequenced in a study of T cell clonality in common variable immunodeficiency. Profiling relied on immunoSEQ multiplex PCR, and the TCRdb table lists in-frame clones only, not all of them. This sample comprises 40,000 to 60,000 clones, none seen once only. Sequenced sample: peripheral blood mononuclear cells. The source is a person aged 18 to 75 in good health.

This clone ranks as medium-sized. The read finishes 3 residues shy of the CDR3 end, and the germline J gene is used to complete it. The chain has TRBV12-3 or TRBV12-4 and TRBJ2-2; D is ambiguous. Deletions cut 1 base from V and 4 bases from J, with 7 bases between. The length of the CDR3 is 14 residues. CDR3 protein: CASSLVSGTGELFF. The CDR3 DNA, read in part, is TGTGCCAGCAGTTTAGTCTCCGGCACCGGGGAG.

This clone was observed a handful of times. A much larger clone sits a single nucleotide away, making a read error possible. The read ends 3 residues shy of where the CDR3 ends; the end is completed using the germline J gene. The sample carries other DNA sequences with the same CDR3. This chain links TRBV20-1 with TRBJ1-1; tentatively, D is TRBD1 (5 bases). Germline V gene sequence: CDR1 DFQATT, CDR2 SNEGSKA (reference sequence). This CDR3 has 15 residues. CDR3 sequence reads: CSASSEGLRNTEAFF. CDR3 bases read: TGCAGTGCTAGTTCGGAGGGGCTAAGGAACACTGAG.

This clone has ten or more counts. The read ends 3 residues early relative to the CDR3; the germline J gene fills the gap. The genes are TRBV6-2 or TRBV6-3 and TRBJ2-7, with D possibly being TRBD1 (6 bases). The CDR3 is 15 amino acids. Germline lookup yields CDR1 MNHEY and CDR2 SVGEGT. The V gene lost 3 bases and the J gene lost 5 bases, with 17 bases spanning the gap. This chain's CDR3 is CASSYRLQGSNEQYF. Partial CDR3 DNA: TGTGCCAGCAGTTATCGCCTACAGGGATCCAACGAG.

This clone was seen only a few times. The read stops 3 residues short of the end of the CDR3; the missing end is completed from the germline J gene. The chain has TRBV7-6 and TRBJ2-3, with D perhaps matching TRBD1 (6 bases). The germline V gene encodes CDR1 SGHVS and CDR2 FNYEAQ. The CDR3 covers 16 residues. CDR3 sequence: CASSLPYRARRETQYF. Partial CDR3 DNA: TGTGCCAGCAGCTTACCCTACAGGGCAAGACGAGAGACG.

This clone was detected many times. The CDR3 is cut off 3 residues early in the read; its end comes from the germline J gene. The chain employs TRBV7-9 and TRBJ1-1; tentatively, D is TRBD1 (6 bases). CDR1 SEHNR and CDR2 FQNEAQ come from the germline V gene (reference sequence). CDR3 length: 15 amino acids. The CDR3 bases that were read are TGTGCCAGCAGCTCGGGAACAGGGACTACCCGTAGA. Its protein product is CASSSGTGTTRR. The CDR3 in its entirety is CASSSGTGTTRRAFF. Full variable domain (remainder filled in from reference TRBV7-9 and TRBJ1-1): DTGVSQNPRHKITKRGQNVTFRCDPISEHNRLYWYRQTLGQGPEFLTYFQNEAQLEKSRLLSDRFSAERPKGSFSTLEIQRTEQGDSAMYLCASSSGTGTTRRAFFGQGTRLTVV.

On this clone itself: Coverage ceases 3 residues before the CDR3 finishes, and the germline J gene fills in the end. The chain joins TRBV20-1 to TRBJ1-1; D perhaps matches TRBD1 (5 bases). Trimming cost V 1 base and J 4 bases, with 13 bases left between them. This CDR3 region has 14 residues. Germline loops: CDR1 DFQATT, CDR2 SNEGSKA (reference sequence). The CDR3: CSARVGGRSTEAFF. CDR3 DNA, as far as it was read: TGCAGTGCTAGAGTTGGGGGGAGGAGCACTGAA.

With regard to this clone: The missing CDR3 end, 3 residues past where the read stops, is filled in from the germline J gene. J is TRBJ1-2 and V is TRBV7-2; TRBD1 is a possible D gene (5 bases). This CDR3 contains 13 residues. Germline assignment: CDR1 SGHTA and CDR2 FQGNSA. The chain's CDR3 is CASSLTDTYDYTF. The sequenced part of the CDR3 DNA is TGTGCCAGCAGCTTAACGGACACCTACGAC.

CDR3 loop: CSASLGTSGGNEQFF. The part of the CDR3 DNA that was read is TGCAGTGCCAGCCTTGGGACTAGCGGGGGTAATGAG. This chain uses TRBV20-1 with TRBJ2-1; 14 bases fit TRBD2. The DNA ends 3 residues before the CDR3 does, and the rest of the CDR3 is filled in from the germline J gene. CDR3 length: 15 amino acids. The germline V gene has CDR1 DFQATT and CDR2 SNEGSKA (reference sequence). With 6 bases clipped from V and 7 bases from J, the junction kept 8 bases outside the gene matches.

This clone was counted ten times or more. The read is 3 residues too short to cover the CDR3 end, so that end is filled in from the germline J gene. V gene TRBV18 combines with J gene TRBJ2-1; 10 bases map to TRBD2. The CDR3 covers 16 residues. Per germline, CDR1 KGHSH and CDR2 LQKENI. V shed 2 bases and J 9 bases; nucleotides not matched to a gene: 10. The CDR3 bases that were read are TGTGCCAGCTCACCAGGTCTAGCGGGAGCCCTTGGTGAG. Its translation: CASSPGLAGALGE. The entire CDR3 reads CASSPGLAGALGEQFF.

In regard to this clone: The CDR3 extends 3 residues past the end of the read, so its final part is completed from the germline J gene. The rearrangement joins TRBV2 to TRBJ2-3, with TRBD2 matching 12 bases. This CDR3 region has 16 residues. CDR1 and CDR2 (germline): SNHLY, FYNNEI. V gave up 6 bases and J gave up 6 bases; unmatched junction bases: 10. The CDR3 DNA, read in part, is TGTGCCAGCAGGAAAACGACTAGCGGGAGTGCGGATACG. Amino acid sequence: CASRKTTSGSADT. The full CDR3 protein reads CASRKTTSGSADTQYF.

This clone was observed many times. The CDR3 region is CASRQQGSGANVLTF. The DNA read from the CDR3 is TGTGCCAGTAGACAACAGGGCTCTGGGGCCAACGTC. The J gene is TRBJ2-6, the V gene TRBV19; D is possibly TRBD1 (6 bases). The DNA ends 3 residues before the CDR3 does, and the rest of the CDR3 is filled in from the germline J gene. CDR1 and CDR2 (germline): LNHDA, SQIVND (reference sequence). The V end lost 6 bases, the J end lost 0 bases, and 9 bases lay between the germline ends. This CDR3 is 15 amino acids long.

This clone was seen ten or more times. The read ends 3 residues before the CDR3 terminus; that terminus is restored from the germline J gene. The chain couples TRBV19 to TRBJ1-6, with a possible D match to TRBD1 (5 bases). The germline V gene encodes CDR1 LNHDA and CDR2 SQIVND (reference sequence). Trimming took 5 bases from V and 3 from J, leaving 8 bases between them. This CDR3 region has 14 residues. The CDR3 protein is CASSWGSYNSPLHF. The DNA read from the CDR3 is TGTGCCAGTAGTTGGGGCAGCTATAATTCACCC. The variable domain in full, completed from reference TRBV19 and TRBJ1-6, reads DGGITQSPKYLFRKEGQNVTLSCEQNLNHDAMYWYRQDPGQGLRLIYYSQIVNDFQKGDIAEGYSVSREKKESFPLTVTSAQKNPTAFYLCASSWGSYNSPLHFGNGTRLTVT.

In its sample, this clone was seen many times. CDR3 protein: CASSLSDRNTEAFF. Partial CDR3 DNA: TGTGCCAGCAGCTTATCAGACAGGAACACTGAA. This rearrangement joins TRBV11-2 to TRBJ1-1, with D possibly matching TRBD1 (5 bases). Sequencing ends 3 residues short of the CDR3 end; the germline J gene provides the rest. V lost 2 bases, J lost 1 base, and 8 bases lay in between. The length of the CDR3 is 14 residues. The germline CDR1 and CDR2 sequences are SGHAT and FQNNGV. The full variable domain, rest sourced from reference TRBV11-2 and TRBJ1-1, is EAGVAQSPRYKIIEKRQSVAFWCNPISGHATLYWYQQILGQGPKLLIQFQNNGVVDDSQLPKDRFSAERLKGVDSTLKIQPAKLEDSAVYLCASSLSDRNTEAFFGQGTRLTVV.

This clone showed up many times. Mismatch with germline at one junction end may stem from a read error. The CDR3 here is CASSQGETGTGTPLHF. Partial CDR3 DNA: TGCGCCAGCAGCCAAGGGGAAACCGGGACAGGGACACCC. V is TRBV4-2 and J is TRBJ1-6, with 9 bases lining up with TRBD1. The read falls 3 residues short of the CDR3 end, and the missing part is taken from the germline J gene. The length of the CDR3 is 16 residues. Looked up from germline, CDR1 is LGHNA and CDR2 is YNFKEQ.

A few counts support this clone. The observed sequence ends 3 residues before the CDR3 terminus, with the missing tail filled in from the germline J gene. V usage is TRBV7-9 and J usage is TRBJ1-1; 8 bases fit TRBD1. The CDR3 sequence is 15 residues long. Germline CDR1 is SEHNR and CDR2 is FQNEAQ (reference sequence). CDR3 protein: CASSHHRGDQETAFF. The DNA read from the CDR3 is TGTGCCAGCAGCCACCACAGGGGGGACCAAGAGACC.

Note on this clone: The read gets to within 3 residues of the CDR3 end, and the germline J gene fills in the rest. This sequence joins TRBV6-1 and TRBJ1-4; 11 bases agree with TRBD1. Germline CDR1 MNHNS, CDR2 SASEGT. The CDR3 extends over 18 amino acids. The covered CDR3 bases are TGTGCCAGCAGTGAATTAAGGACAGGGGGCGTTGGGGCCAACGTA. Its translation is CASSELRTGGVGANV. The full CDR3 protein is CASSELRTGGVGANVLFF.

This clone appeared a few times. The read ends 3 residues before the CDR3 terminus; that terminus is restored from the germline J gene. The chain uses TRBV5-1 and TRBJ1-4, with D unresolved. V lost 0 bases and J 0 bases, leaving 6 bases between the germline ends. The CDR3 sequence is 15 residues long. CDR1 and CDR2 from the germline V gene are SGHRS and YFSETQ. The chain's CDR3 is CASSLDGATNEKLFF. CDR3 DNA, as far as it was read: TGCGCCAGCAGCTTGGACGGTGCAACTAATGAAAAA.

The table lists this clone with many counts. The CDR3 goes on 3 residues after the read ends, and that part is filled in from the germline J gene. The V and J genes are TRBV18 and TRBJ2-4; D not resolved. The V end was cut by 0 bases, the J end by 0 bases, with 6 bases between. The germline CDR1 and CDR2 sequences are KGHSH and LQKENI. The CDR3 has 15 amino acids. The chain's CDR3 is CASSPPALAKNIQYF. CDR3 DNA (partial): TGTGCCAGCTCACCACCGGCATTAGCCAAAAACATT.

Ten or more counts support this clone. CDR3 DNA, as far as it was read: TGCAGTGCTAGAGACCGACAGGGGGTTATAGATACG. Encoded protein: CSARDRQGVIDT. In full, the CDR3 is CSARDRQGVIDTQYF. The chain has TRBV20-1 and TRBJ2-3, with 9 nucleotides matching TRBD1. With the read ending 3 residues before the CDR3 end, the germline J gene is used to fill in that end. The germline gives CDR1 DFQATT, CDR2 SNEGSKA (reference sequence). The CDR3 is 15 residues long. After removal of 0 bases from V and 5 bases from J, the junction contained 6 bases not matched to a gene.

This clone was detected a few times. Sequencing ends 3 residues short of the CDR3 end; the germline J gene provides the rest. This chain joins TRBV7-2 and TRBJ1-1; possible D gene TRBD1, 5 bases. V shed 2 bases and J shed 5 bases, with 15 bases lying between them. The germline gives CDR1 SGHTA, CDR2 FQGNSA. CDR3 length equals 15 residues. The CDR3 DNA, read in part, is TGTGCCAGCAGCTTATCAGGCAGGCGGACAACTGAA. Translating it yields CASSLSGRRTTE. The complete CDR3 protein is CASSLSGRRTTEAFF. The full variable domain, its missing parts supplied by reference TRBV7-2 and TRBJ1-1, is GAGVSQSPSNKVTEKGKDVELRCDPISGHTALYWYRQSLGQGLEFLIYFQGNSAPDKSGLPSDRFSAERTGGSVSTLTIQRTQQEDSAVYLCASSLSGRRTTEAFFGQGTRLTVV.

This clone was counted at least ten times. The DNA ends 3 residues before the CDR3 does, and the rest of the CDR3 is filled in from the germline J gene. The chain couples TRBV12-3 or TRBV12-4 to TRBJ2-7; a weak D match, TRBD2 (7 bases). Trimming pared 2 bases from V and 3 bases from J, leaving 17 bases between. This CDR3 comprises 16 residues. CDR3 DNA (partial): TGTGCCAGCAGTTTACTGGCGGAGAGGGGGGGCTACGAG. Protein sequence: CASSLLAERGGYE. The full-length CDR3 reads as CASSLLAERGGYEQYF.

This clone has at least ten counts. The read is 3 residues too short to cover the CDR3 end, so that end is filled in from the germline J gene. This chain links TRBV28 with TRBJ2-5; D is perhaps TRBD1 (6 bases). Germline lookup yields CDR1 MDHEN and CDR2 SYDVKM. The CDR3 has 13 amino acids. Trimming left V 7 bases short and J 2 bases short, with 11 bases between. CDR3 DNA, as far as it was read: TGTGCCAGCACAGGGGAACGTCAAGAGACC. Residues: CASTGERQET. The whole CDR3 sequence is CASTGERQETQYF.

In this sample, this clone turned up many times. The read is 3 residues too short to cover the CDR3 end, so that end is filled in from the germline J gene. The chain joins TRBV6-2 or TRBV6-3 to TRBJ1-1, with D maybe TRBD1 (5 bases). CDR3 length: 16 residues. V lost 1 base, J lost 3 bases, and 15 bases lay in between. The germline V gene encodes CDR1 MNHEY and CDR2 SVGEGT. The DNA read from the CDR3 is TGTGCCAGCAGTTACTTCCCTCGGGGGTACGACACTGAA. Translated: CASSYFPRGYDTE. The whole CDR3 is CASSYFPRGYDTEAFF.

This clone appeared many times. The read ends 3 residues early relative to the CDR3; the germline J gene fills the gap. The J gene is TRBJ2-2, the V gene TRBV7-8, with 7 bases fitting TRBD1. V shed 4 bases and J 2 bases; nucleotides not matched to a gene: 4. The germline V gene has CDR1 SGHVS and CDR2 FQNEAQ. The CDR3 length is 15 residues. CDR3 DNA (partial): TGTGCCAGCAGCTCATGGACAGGCAACACCGGGGAG. Translation: CASSSWTGNTGE. The entire CDR3 protein is CASSSWTGNTGELFF.

This clone was picked up a small number of times. Read data end 3 residues before the CDR3 end; the end is taken from the germline J gene. The chain recombines TRBV18 with TRBJ2-2; D possibly matches TRBD1 or TRBD2 (5 bases each). CDR3 length: 15 residues. Germline CDR1 and CDR2: KGHSH and LQKENI. The CDR3 region is CASSPRGAHNSPLFF. Partial CDR3 DNA: TGTGCCAGCTCACCACGAGGGGCTCATAATTCACCG.

This clone was counted at least ten times. The junction does not match germline at one end; this may be a read error. The missing CDR3 end, 3 residues past where the read stops, is filled in from the germline J gene. V is TRBV4-2 and J is TRBJ2-3, with a weak D call TRBD2 (6 bases). Germline V gene lookup returns CDR1 LGHNA and CDR2 YNFKEQ. The CDR3 consists of 14 residues. The CDR3 bases that were read are TGCGCCAGCAGCCAACCGGGGGGCACAGATACG. As protein: CASSQPGGTDT. In full, the CDR3 is CASSQPGGTDTQYF.

This clone occurred many times. The read stops 3 residues short of the end of the CDR3; the missing end is completed from the germline J gene. This chain links TRBV12-3 or TRBV12-4 with TRBJ1-2; D remains unclear. This CDR3 comprises 11 residues. Trimming removed 5 bases at V and 6 bases at J, with 7 bases between. The part of the CDR3 DNA that was read is TGTGCCAGCAGTCTCGGTCATGGC. This codes for CASSLGHG. The entire CDR3 sequence reads CASSLGHGYTF.

This clone occurred a few times. The observed sequence ends 3 residues before the CDR3 terminus, with the missing tail filled in from the germline J gene. The chain carries TRBV18 and TRBJ2-3, with 7 bases lining up with TRBD1. V lost 4 bases to trimming and J lost 3 bases; unmatched junction nucleotides: 4. Per germline, CDR1 KGHSH and CDR2 LQKENI. The length of the CDR3 is 14 residues. This CDR3 reads CASSQTGETDTQYF. The covered CDR3 bases are TGTGCCAGCTCACAAACAGGGGAGACAGATACG.

Points on this clone: The CDR3 end lies 3 residues beyond the end of the read and is filled in from the germline J gene. This chain links TRBV7-9 with TRBJ2-7; 7 bases line up with TRBD1. The V gene end was trimmed by 0 bases and the J gene end by 3 bases; junction bases not matched to a gene: 2. This CDR3 has 14 residues. CDR1 is SEHNR and CDR2 is FQNEAQ in the germline V gene (reference sequence). The CDR3 DNA, read in part, is TGTGCCAGCAGCTTAGCAGGGGGCGTCTACGAG. Protein: CASSLAGGVYE. The full CDR3 is CASSLAGGVYEQYF. Together with reference TRBV7-9 and TRBJ2-7, the CDR3 gives the full variable domain: DTGVSQNPRHKITKRGQNVTFRCDPISEHNRLYWYRQTLGQGPEFLTYFQNEAQLEKSRLLSDRFSAERPKGSFSTLEIQRTEQGDSAMYLCASSLAGGVYEQYFGPGTRLTVT.

This clone was detected a few times. The junction differs from germline at one of its ends, possibly a read error. The read terminates 3 residues before the CDR3 end, so the remaining end is supplied by the germline J gene. V and J are TRBV2 and TRBJ1-2, with no clear D. The CDR3 runs 16 residues. CDR1 and CDR2 from the germline V gene are SNHLY and FYNNEI. The chain's CDR3 is CASTSTAGRFNFGYTF. The part of the CDR3 DNA that was read is TGTGCCAGCACGTCAACGGCAGGCCGTTTTAACTTTGGC. Together with reference TRBV2 and TRBJ1-2, the CDR3 gives the full variable domain: EPEVTQTPSHQVTQMGQEVILRCVPISNHLYFYWYRQILGQKVEFLVSFYNNEISEKSEIFDDQFSVERPDGSNFTLKIRSTKLEDSAMYFCASTSTAGRFNFGYTFGSGTRLTVV.

This clone was observed many times. The CDR3 end is not reached by the read, which stops 3 residues before it; the germline J gene fills it in. This chain uses TRBV7-6 with TRBJ2-5; 9 positions agree with TRBD2. Germline lookup yields CDR1 SGHVS and CDR2 FNYEAQ. There are 15 residues in the CDR3. Trimming cost V 5 bases and J 5 bases; bases outside gene matches: 9. The part of the CDR3 DNA that was read is TGTGCCAGCAGCCAGATAGCGGGAGTGGGGGAGACC. This translates into CASSQIAGVGET. The CDR3, in full, reads CASSQIAGVGETQYF.

This clone was recorded many times. The chain's CDR3 is CASRFWTFSNQPQHF. Partial CDR3 DNA: TGCGCCAGCAGATTTTGGACTTTTAGCAATCAGCCC. The V gene is TRBV23-1, the J gene TRBJ1-5; no clear D gene. The missing CDR3 end, 3 residues past where the read stops, is filled in from the germline J gene. TRBV23-1 is known as an ORF, though its function is uncertain. The CDR3 is 15 amino acids. The V end lost 6 bases, the J end lost 0 bases, and 12 bases lay between the germline ends.